Presented here are 20 T cell receptor beta chains from one specimen sequenced in a study of blood T cell repertoires in COVID-19. Sequencing was performed with immunoSEQ multiplex PCR; in TCRdb, only in-frame clones are kept and a portion is missing. This sample has about 230,000 clones, with approximately 87% found just once. Source material: peripheral blood. These receptors came from a woman aged 70-85 years with active or convalescent COVID-19.

This clone was observed a handful of times. The V and J genes are TRBV14 and TRBJ1-6, with 7 positions matching TRBD1. The CDR3 totals 14 residues. Per germline, CDR1 SGHDN and CDR2 FVKESK. The trim removed 4 bases at V and 10 bases at J, leaving 7 bases unmatched. CDR3: CASSPDRSGSPLHF. CDR3 DNA: TGTGCCAGCAGCCCGGACAGGTCGGGATCACCCCTCCACTTT.

This clone was seen a single time. V and J are TRBV19 and TRBJ2-3, with D perhaps TRBD1 (7 bases). Trimming took off 9 bases at V and 0 bases at J, with 13 bases between the two ends. This CDR3 has 14 residues. CDR1 LNHDA and CDR2 SQIVND come from the germline V gene (reference sequence). CDR3 coding DNA: TGTGCCAGCGGAGGGACAGAAAGCACAGATACGCAGTATTTT. As protein: CASGGTESTDTQYF.

The V call is TRBV5-4, the J call TRBJ2-3, with a weak D call TRBD1 (6 bases). CDR1 and CDR2 from the germline V gene are SGHNT and YYREEE (reference sequence). The CDR3 loop spans 17 amino acids. Trimming took 3 bases from V and 0 from J, leaving 17 bases between them. The CDR3 DNA reads as TGTGCCAGCAGCTCCCTTTACCACAGGGTTAGCACAGATACGCAGTATTTT. This sequence encodes CASSSLYHRVSTDTQYF.

The chain couples TRBV2 to TRBJ2-1, with unresolved D. V was shortened by 2 bases and J by 8 bases, with 10 bases between the two germline ends. Germline CDR1 SNHLY, CDR2 FYNNEI. The CDR3 sequence is 13 residues long. The CDR3 DNA follows: TGTGCCAGCAGTGAACGACGGAGCGATGAGCAGTTCTTC. Translating it yields CASSERRSDEQFF.

This rearrangement joins TRBV5-1 to TRBJ1-3; D call uncertain. CDR1 SGHRS and CDR2 YFSETQ come from the germline V gene. This CDR3 is 17 amino acids long. V dropped 2 bases and J dropped 0 bases, with 15 bases sitting between them. In DNA form, the CDR3 reads TGCGCCAGCAGCTTTAACCCACACCCCGACTCTGGAAACACCATATATTTT. The encoded protein is CASSFNPHPDSGNTIYF.

The CDR3 protein is CASTLDRYSYEQYF. The CDR3 DNA is TGTGCCAGCACCCTAGACAGGTACTCGTACGAGCAGTACTTC. The gene calls are TRBV7-6 and TRBJ2-7; a possible D gene is TRBD1 (6 bases). V lost 7 bases, J lost 4 bases, and 17 bases lay in between. The CDR3 sequence is 14 residues long. Germline CDR1 and CDR2: SGHVS and FNYEAQ.

V gene TRBV28 combines with J gene TRBJ1-4, with 7 positions matching TRBD1. Germline V gives CDR1 MDHEN, CDR2 SYDVKM. J was trimmed by 8 bases and V by 2 bases; bases with no gene match: 11. The CDR3 contains 16 residues. The CDR3 is CASSLPKGSDREKLFF. The CDR3 DNA follows: TGTGCCAGCAGTTTACCAAAGGGCTCGGACAGGGAAAAACTGTTTTTT.

Details on this clone: This CDR3 is also generated by other DNA sequences in the sample. This chain connects TRBV9 to TRBJ2-1; D remains unclear. Per germline, CDR1 SGDLS and CDR2 YYNGEE. V dropped 0 bases and J dropped 0 bases, with 7 bases sitting between them. The CDR3 is 15 amino acids. CDR3 sequence: CASSVVSGSYNEQFF. The CDR3 region has the DNA TGTGCCAGCAGCGTAGTCTCGGGCTCCTACAATGAGCAGTTCTTC.

The V and J genes are TRBV5-4 and TRBJ2-1, with 7 nucleotides matching TRBD2. CDR1 and CDR2 from the germline V gene are SGHNT and YYREEE (reference sequence). J was trimmed by 2 bases and V by 5 bases; bases with no gene match: 10. The CDR3 loop spans 16 amino acids. CDR3 sequence (DNA): TGTGCCAGCAGGGGACGCACCGGGACTACCTACAATGAGCAGTTCTTC. Translating gives CASRGRTGTTYNEQFF.

V usage is TRBV5-4 and J usage is TRBJ1-3; D is undetermined. The CDR3 sequence is 14 residues long. The ends were cut back, 1 base at V and 0 bases at J, with 5 bases in the middle. CDR1 is SGHNT and CDR2 is YYREEE in the germline V gene (reference sequence). As DNA, the CDR3 is TGTGCCAGCAGCTTGACAGCCTCTGGAAACACCATATATTTT. Its protein is CASSLTASGNTIYF.

The genes are TRBV9 and TRBJ1-1; tentatively, D is TRBD1 (5 bases). The V gene's germline CDR1 is SGDLS and CDR2 YYNGEE. The CDR3 contains 13 residues. V was clipped by 3 bases and J by 3 bases, with 9 bases between them. CDR3 bases: TGTGCCAGCAGCGCCGACAGTTACACTGAAGCTTTCTTT. Protein sequence: CASSADSYTEAFF.

The chain couples TRBV15 to TRBJ1-1; D unresolved. Trimming left V 0 bases short and J 1 base short, with 12 bases between. The CDR3 length is 16 residues. Germline V gives CDR1 LNHNV, CDR2 YYDKDF (reference sequence). DNA for the CDR3: TGTGCCACCAGCAGAGAGGCAGGCAAGACGAACACTGAAGCTTTCTTT. Protein product: CATSREAGKTNTEAFF.

This clone was recorded once. CDR3 DNA sequence: TGTGCCAGCGATATCGGGACAGACGGAGTGGCTTTCTTT. This encodes CASDIGTDGVAFF. The chain joins TRBV5-5 to TRBJ1-1; 7 bases agree with TRBD1. The V and J ends lost 7 bases and 11 bases, in that order; junction bases with no gene match: 14. Germline V gene lookup returns CDR1 SGHKS and CDR2 YYEKEE (reference sequence). This CDR3 region has 13 residues.

Details on this clone: Other DNA sequences in this specimen translate into the identical CDR3. The chain combines TRBV5-1 with TRBJ2-5; the match to TRBD1 covers 9 bases. Per the germline V gene, CDR1 is SGHRS and CDR2 is YFSETQ. The CDR3 contains 14 residues. V lost 4 bases and J lost 3; bases outside the gene matches: 4. For the CDR3, the DNA is TGCGCCAGCAGCCTACAGGGGGCAGAAGAGACCCAGTACTTC. Protein product: CASSLQGAEETQYF.

The V and J genes are TRBV12-3 or TRBV12-4 and TRBJ2-5; possible D gene TRBD1, 5 bases. CDR3 length: 13 residues. V gave up 8 bases and J gave up 5 bases, with 15 bases separating them. The CDR3: CASRKQVMETQYF. CDR3 in DNA: TGTGCCAGCCGGAAACAGGTTATGGAGACCCAGTACTTC.

The CDR3 DNA sequence: TGTGCCTGGAGGGCGGGTGGTACCATATATTTT. This codes for CAWRAGGTIYF. The V gene is TRBV30, the J gene TRBJ1-3; D gene unclear. Between the trimmed V and J ends, which lost 3 bases and 10 bases, there was a span of 10 bases. There are 11 residues in the CDR3. Looked up from germline, CDR1 is GTSNPN and CDR2 is SVGIG (reference sequence).

This clone was found a few times. This chain connects TRBV9 to TRBJ2-7; possible D gene TRBD1, 6 bases. Trimming left V 1 base short and J 7 bases short, with 15 bases between. This CDR3 is built from 14 residues. The germline CDR1 and CDR2 sequences are SGDLS and YYNGEE. CDR3 DNA sequence: TGTGCCAGCAGCGTAACAGGGACACTAGGGGAGCAGTACTTC. Protein product: CASSVTGTLGEQYF.

This chain links TRBV7-2 with TRBJ2-1; 14 positions agree with TRBD2. Per the germline V gene, CDR1 is SGHTA and CDR2 is FQGNSA. V gave up 3 bases and J gave up 3 bases; unmatched junction bases: 10. The CDR3 loop spans 19 amino acids. The CDR3 nucleotides are TGTGCCAGCAGCTTGCGACTAGCGGGGGGGCCGTTTGACTACAATGAGCAGTTCTTC. Protein sequence: CASSLRLAGGPFDYNEQFF.

The V and J genes are TRBV6-6 and TRBJ2-2; D not resolved. The germline V gene has CDR1 MNHNY and CDR2 SVGAGI (reference sequence). Trimming left V 8 bases short and J 1 base short, with 8 bases between. CDR3 length: 13 amino acids. CDR3 nucleotide sequence: TGTGCCAGCGGTCAGAGGAACACCGGGGAGCTGTTTTTT. The encoded protein is CASGQRNTGELFF.

This clone was observed once. V gene TRBV4-3 combines with J gene TRBJ2-1; 12 positions match TRBD2. After removal of 2 bases from V and 7 bases from J, the junction contained 6 bases not matched to a gene. The CDR3 sequence is 16 residues long. Germline CDR1 LGHNA, CDR2 YSLEER. For the CDR3, the DNA is TGCGCCAGCAGCCAACTCGGACTAGCGGGGCTGAATGAGCAGTTCTTC. Translating it yields CASSQLGLAGLNEQFF.